The source of this T cell receptor (beta chain) is a study of CD4 T cells in relation to SARS-CoV-2 and coronaviruses. The CDR3 extends over 11 amino acids. Germline V gives CDR1 SGHTA, CDR2 FQGNSA. Trimming cost V 4 bases and J 3 bases, with 4 bases left between them. The study's findings and limits: Samples before the pandemic and after infection were not matched within any donor.

The method was immunoSEQ multiplex PCR; TCRdb's version includes in-frame clones alone and lacks a portion of them. The sample yields tens of thousands of clones, around 78% seen once. Before the COVID-19 pandemic, during about 2011-2019, CD4+ T cells were taken from unexposed donors. The cells were cultured for about ten days before CD4+ T cells were isolated. As cell numbers allowed, unexposed-donor CD4+ T cells faced SARS-CoV-2 S/N and four cold-coronavirus spikes. Concerning this clone itself: Its antigen is not identified.

The chain joins TRBV7-2 to TRBJ2-7; D gene uncertain. The clonotype was recovered from a human donor in good health. The source material was CD4+ T cells from PBMCs, cultured in vitro. DNA of the CDR3: TGTGCCAGCAGCTCCTTCTACGAGCAGTACTTC. Translated: CASSSFYEQYF.